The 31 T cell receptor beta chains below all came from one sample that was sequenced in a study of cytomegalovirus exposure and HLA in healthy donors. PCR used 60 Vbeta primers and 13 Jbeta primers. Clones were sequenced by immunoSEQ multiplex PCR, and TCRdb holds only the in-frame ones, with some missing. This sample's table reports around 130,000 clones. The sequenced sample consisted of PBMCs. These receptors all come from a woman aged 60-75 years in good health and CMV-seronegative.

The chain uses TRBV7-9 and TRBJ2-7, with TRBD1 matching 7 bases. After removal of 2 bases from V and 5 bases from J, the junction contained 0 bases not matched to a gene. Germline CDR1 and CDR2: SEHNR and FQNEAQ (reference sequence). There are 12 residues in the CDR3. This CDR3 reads CASSLTGDEQYF. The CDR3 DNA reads TGTGCCAGCAGCTTAACAGGGGACGAGCAGTACTTC.

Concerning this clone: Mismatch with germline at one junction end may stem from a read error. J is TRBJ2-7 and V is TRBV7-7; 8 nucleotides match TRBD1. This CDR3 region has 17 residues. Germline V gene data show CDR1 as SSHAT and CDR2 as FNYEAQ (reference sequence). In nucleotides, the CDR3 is TGTGCTAGCAGCTTACAGCCGGGACAGGTCGTTCAGTTGGTGCAGGACTTC. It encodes CASSLQPGQVVQLVQDF.

The CDR3 DNA sequence: TGTGCCAGCAGCCGGACCGGCCGAGGACAGTACAATGAGCAGTTCTTC. Translated, it gives CASSRTGRGQYNEQFF. The rearrangement joins TRBV11-3 to TRBJ2-1, with D tentatively TRBD1 (6 bases). The CDR3 extends over 16 amino acids. CDR1 is SGHNT, CDR2 YENEEA, per germline. V lost 5 bases and J 4 bases, leaving 18 bases between the germline ends.

CDR3 nucleotide sequence: TGTGCCAGCAGTCGGACTAGCGTAAACTCCTACGAGCAGTACTTC. Residues: CASSRTSVNSYEQYF. The chain has TRBV28 and TRBJ2-7; 9 bases match TRBD2. V trimming: 5 bases; J trimming: 0 bases; junction bases outside the gene matches: 5. Germline V gene sequence: CDR1 MDHEN, CDR2 SYDVKM. This CDR3 is 15 amino acids long.

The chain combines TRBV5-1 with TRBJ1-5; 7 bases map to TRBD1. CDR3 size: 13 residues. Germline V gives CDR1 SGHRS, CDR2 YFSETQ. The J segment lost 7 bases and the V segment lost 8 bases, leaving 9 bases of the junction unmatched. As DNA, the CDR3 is TGCGCCAGGGTTACCGACAGGGTGCAGCCCCAGCATTTT. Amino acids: CARVTDRVQPQHF.

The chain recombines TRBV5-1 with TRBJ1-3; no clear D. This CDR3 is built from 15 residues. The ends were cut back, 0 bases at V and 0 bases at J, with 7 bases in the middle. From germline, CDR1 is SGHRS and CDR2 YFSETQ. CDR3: CASSLDTYSGNTIYF. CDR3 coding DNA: TGCGCCAGCAGCTTGGATACCTACTCTGGAAACACCATATATTTT.

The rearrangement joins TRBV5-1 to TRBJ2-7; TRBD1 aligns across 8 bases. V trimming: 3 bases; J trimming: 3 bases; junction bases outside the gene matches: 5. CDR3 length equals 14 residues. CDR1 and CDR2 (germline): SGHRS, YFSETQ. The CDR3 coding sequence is TGCGCCAGCAGCTCCCTCGGACAGGGCTACGAGCAGTACTTC. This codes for CASSSLGQGYEQYF.

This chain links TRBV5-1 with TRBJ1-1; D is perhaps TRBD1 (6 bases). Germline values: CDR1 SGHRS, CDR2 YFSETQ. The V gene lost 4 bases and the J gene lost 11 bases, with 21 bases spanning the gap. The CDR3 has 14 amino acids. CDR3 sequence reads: CASSPPLTGLGAFF. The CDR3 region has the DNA TGCGCCAGCAGCCCACCGTTGACAGGTCTTGGGGCTTTCTTT.

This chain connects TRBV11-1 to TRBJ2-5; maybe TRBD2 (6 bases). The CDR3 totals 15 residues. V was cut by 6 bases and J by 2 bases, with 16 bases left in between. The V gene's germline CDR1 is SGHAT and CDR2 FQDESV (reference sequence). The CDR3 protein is CASRRGRTVQETQYF. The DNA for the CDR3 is TGTGCCAGCAGGCGGGGACGGACCGTTCAAGAGACCCAGTACTTC.

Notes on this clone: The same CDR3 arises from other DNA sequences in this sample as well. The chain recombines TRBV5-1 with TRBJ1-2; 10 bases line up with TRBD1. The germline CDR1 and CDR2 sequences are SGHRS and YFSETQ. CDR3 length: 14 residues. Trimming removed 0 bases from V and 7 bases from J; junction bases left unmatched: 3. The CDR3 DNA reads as TGCGCCAGCAGCTTGGGACAGGGGGCGGGTGGCTACACCTTC. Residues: CASSLGQGAGGYTF.

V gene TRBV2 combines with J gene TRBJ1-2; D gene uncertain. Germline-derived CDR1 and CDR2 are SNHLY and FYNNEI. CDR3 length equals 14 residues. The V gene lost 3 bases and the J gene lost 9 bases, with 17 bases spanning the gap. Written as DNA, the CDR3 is TGTGCCAGCAGTGATTCTTTAGACTCGTGGCGCTACACCTTC. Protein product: CASSDSLDSWRYTF.

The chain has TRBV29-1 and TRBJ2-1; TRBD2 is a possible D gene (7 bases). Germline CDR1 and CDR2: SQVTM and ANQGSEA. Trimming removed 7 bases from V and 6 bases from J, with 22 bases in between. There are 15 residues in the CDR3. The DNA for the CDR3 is TGCAGCGCCGAAAAGGGGGAGGGCCCTCGCAATGAGCAGTTCTTC. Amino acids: CSAEKGEGPRNEQFF.

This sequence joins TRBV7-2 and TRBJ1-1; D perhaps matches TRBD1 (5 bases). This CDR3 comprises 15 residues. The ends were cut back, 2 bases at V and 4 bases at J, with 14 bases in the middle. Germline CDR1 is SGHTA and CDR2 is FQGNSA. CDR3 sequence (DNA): TGTGCCAGCAGCTTAAGTCAGGGTTTGGGCACTGAAGCTTTCTTT. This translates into CASSLSQGLGTEAFF. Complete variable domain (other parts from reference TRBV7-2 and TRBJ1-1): GAGVSQSPSNKVTEKGKDVELRCDPISGHTALYWYRQSLGQGLEFLIYFQGNSAPDKSGLPSDRFSAERTGGSVSTLTIQRTQQEDSAVYLCASSLSQGLGTEAFFGQGTRLTVV.

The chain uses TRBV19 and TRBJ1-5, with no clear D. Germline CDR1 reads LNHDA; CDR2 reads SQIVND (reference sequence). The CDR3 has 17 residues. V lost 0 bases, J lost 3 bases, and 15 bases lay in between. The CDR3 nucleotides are TGTGCCAGTAGTATAGATACCCGCTGGCAGTACAATCAGCCCCAGCATTTT. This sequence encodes CASSIDTRWQYNQPQHF.

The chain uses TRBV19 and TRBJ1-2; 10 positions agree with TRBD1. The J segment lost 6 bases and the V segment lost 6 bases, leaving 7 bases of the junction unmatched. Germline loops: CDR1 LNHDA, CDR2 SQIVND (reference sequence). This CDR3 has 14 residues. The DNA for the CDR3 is TGTGCCAGTAGCCCAAGGGACAGGGGACATGGCTACACCTTC. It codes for CASSPRDRGHGYTF.

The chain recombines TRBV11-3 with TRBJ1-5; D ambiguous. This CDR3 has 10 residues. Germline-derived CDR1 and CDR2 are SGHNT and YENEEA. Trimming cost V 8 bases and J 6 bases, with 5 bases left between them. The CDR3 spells CASRVQPQHF. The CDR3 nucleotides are TGTGCCAGCCGCGTTCAGCCCCAGCATTTT.

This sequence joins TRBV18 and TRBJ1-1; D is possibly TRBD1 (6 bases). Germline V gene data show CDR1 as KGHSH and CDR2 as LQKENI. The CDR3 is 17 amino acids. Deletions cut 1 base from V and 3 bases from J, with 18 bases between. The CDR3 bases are TGTGCCAGCTCACCACAAGATACAGGGTTGAGGTACACTGAAGCTTTCTTT. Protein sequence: CASSPQDTGLRYTEAFF.

DNA for the CDR3: TGCGCCAGCAGCCCCGAGCCAGGGGGAGGTGGCTACACCTTC. Protein: CASSPEPGGGGYTF. V and J are TRBV4-1 and TRBJ1-2, with 7 bases aligning to TRBD1. This CDR3 is 14 amino acids long. Germline CDR1 MGHRA, CDR2 YSYEKL. Trimming took 4 bases from V and 7 from J; bases not matched to a gene: 9.

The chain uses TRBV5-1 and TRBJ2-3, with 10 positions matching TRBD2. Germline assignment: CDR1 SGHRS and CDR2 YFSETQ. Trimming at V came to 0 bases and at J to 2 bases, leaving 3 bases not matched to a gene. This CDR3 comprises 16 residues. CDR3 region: CASSLEGLANTDTQYF. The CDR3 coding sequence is TGCGCCAGCAGCTTGGAGGGACTAGCGAACACAGATACGCAGTATTTT.

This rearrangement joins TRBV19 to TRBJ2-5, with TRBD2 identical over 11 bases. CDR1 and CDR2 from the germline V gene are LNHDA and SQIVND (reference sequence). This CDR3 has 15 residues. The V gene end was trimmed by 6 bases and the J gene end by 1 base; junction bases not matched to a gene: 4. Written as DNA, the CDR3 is TGTGCCAGTAGAAGACTAGCGGGGCTCCAAGAGACCCAGTACTTC. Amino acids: CASRRLAGLQETQYF. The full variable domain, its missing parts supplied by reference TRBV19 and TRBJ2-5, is DGGITQSPKYLFRKEGQNVTLSCEQNLNHDAMYWYRQDPGQGLRLIYYSQIVNDFQKGDIAEGYSVSREKKESFPLTVTSAQKNPTAFYLCASRRLAGLQETQYFGPGTRLLVL.

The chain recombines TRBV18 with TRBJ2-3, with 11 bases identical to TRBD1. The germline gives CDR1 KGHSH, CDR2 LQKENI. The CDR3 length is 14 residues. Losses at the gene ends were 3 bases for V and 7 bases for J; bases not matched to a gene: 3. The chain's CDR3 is CASSPGQGVNTQYF. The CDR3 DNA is TGTGCCAGCTCACCGGGACAGGGGGTGAATACGCAGTATTTT.

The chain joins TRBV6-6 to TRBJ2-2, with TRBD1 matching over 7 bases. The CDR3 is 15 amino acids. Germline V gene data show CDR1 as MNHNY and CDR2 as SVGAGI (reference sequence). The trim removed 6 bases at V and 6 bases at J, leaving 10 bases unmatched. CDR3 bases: TGTGCCAGCAGCCTGGACAGGCGGATGGCCGGGGAGCTGTTTTTT. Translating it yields CASSLDRRMAGELFF.

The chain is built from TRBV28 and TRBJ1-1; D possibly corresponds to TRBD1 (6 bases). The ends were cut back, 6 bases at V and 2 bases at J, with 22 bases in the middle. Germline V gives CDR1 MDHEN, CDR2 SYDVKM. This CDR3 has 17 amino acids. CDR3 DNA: TGTGCCAGCAGCCCGTGGGTGGGGGCCTCGATTAACACTGAAGCTTTCTTT. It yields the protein CASSPWVGASINTEAFF. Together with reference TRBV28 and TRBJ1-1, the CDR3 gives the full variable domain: DVKVTQSSRYLVKRTGEKVFLECVQDMDHENMFWYRQDPGLGLRLIYFSYDVKMKEKGDIPEGYSVSREKKERFSLILESASTNQTSMYLCASSPWVGASINTEAFFGQGTRLTVV.

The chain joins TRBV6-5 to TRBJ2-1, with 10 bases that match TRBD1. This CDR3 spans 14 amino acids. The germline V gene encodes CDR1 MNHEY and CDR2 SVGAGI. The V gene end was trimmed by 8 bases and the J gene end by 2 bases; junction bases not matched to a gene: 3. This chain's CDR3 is CASGGTGAYNEQFF. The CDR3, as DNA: TGTGCCAGCGGAGGGACAGGGGCCTACAATGAGCAGTTCTTC.

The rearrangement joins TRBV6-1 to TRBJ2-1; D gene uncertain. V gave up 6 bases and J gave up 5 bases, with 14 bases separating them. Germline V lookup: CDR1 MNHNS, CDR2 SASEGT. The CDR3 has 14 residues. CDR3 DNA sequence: TGTGCCAGCAGGATCACACCTCCCAACAATGAGCAGTTCTTC. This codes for CASRITPPNNEQFF.

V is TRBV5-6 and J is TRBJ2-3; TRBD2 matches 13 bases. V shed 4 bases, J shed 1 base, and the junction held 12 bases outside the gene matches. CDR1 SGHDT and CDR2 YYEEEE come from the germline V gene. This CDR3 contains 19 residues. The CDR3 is CASSRLTSGGPEGTDTQYF. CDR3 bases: TGTGCCAGCAGCCGACTGACTAGCGGGGGGCCGGAGGGCACAGATACGCAGTATTTT.

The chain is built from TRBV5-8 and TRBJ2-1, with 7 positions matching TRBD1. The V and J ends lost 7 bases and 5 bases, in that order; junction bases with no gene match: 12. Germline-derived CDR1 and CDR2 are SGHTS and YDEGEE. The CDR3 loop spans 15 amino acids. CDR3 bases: TGTGCCAGCCTCGGCAACAGGGGATGGGACAATGAGCAGTTCTTC. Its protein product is CASLGNRGWDNEQFF.

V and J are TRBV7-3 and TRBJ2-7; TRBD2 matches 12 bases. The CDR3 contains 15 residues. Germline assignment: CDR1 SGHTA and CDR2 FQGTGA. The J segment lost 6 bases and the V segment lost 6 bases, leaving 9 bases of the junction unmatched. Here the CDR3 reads CASSRLAGVVSEQYF. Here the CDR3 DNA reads TGTGCCAGCAGTCGACTAGCGGGAGTAGTAAGCGAGCAGTACTTC. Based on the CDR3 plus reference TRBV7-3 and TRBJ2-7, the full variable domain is GAGVSQTPSNKVTEKGKYVELRCDPISGHTALYWYRQSLGQGPEFLIYFQGTGAADDSGLPNDRFFAVRPEGSVSTLKIQRTERGDSAVYLCASSRLAGVVSEQYFGPGTRLTVT.

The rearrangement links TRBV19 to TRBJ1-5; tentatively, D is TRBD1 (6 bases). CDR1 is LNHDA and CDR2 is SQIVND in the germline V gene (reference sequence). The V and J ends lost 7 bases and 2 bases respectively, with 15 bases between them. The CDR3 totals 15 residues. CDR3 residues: CASTLQGIRNQPQHF. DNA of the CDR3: TGTGCCAGTACCCTCCAGGGGATTCGCAATCAGCCCCAGCATTTT.

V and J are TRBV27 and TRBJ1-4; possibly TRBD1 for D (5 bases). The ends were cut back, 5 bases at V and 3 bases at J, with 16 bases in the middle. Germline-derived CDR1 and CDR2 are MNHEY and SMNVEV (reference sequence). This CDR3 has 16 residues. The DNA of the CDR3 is TGTGCCAGCAGTATCTCATACAGGAGCTCTAATGAAAAACTGTTTTTT. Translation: CASSISYRSSNEKLFF.

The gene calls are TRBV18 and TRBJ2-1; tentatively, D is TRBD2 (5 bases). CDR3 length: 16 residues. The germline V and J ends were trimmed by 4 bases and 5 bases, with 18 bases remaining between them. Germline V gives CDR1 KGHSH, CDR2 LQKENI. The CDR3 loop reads CASSLSLPSSHNEQFF. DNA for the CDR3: TGTGCCAGCTCACTAAGCCTCCCTAGCAGCCACAATGAGCAGTTCTTC. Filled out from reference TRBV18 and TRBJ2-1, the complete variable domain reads NAGVMQNPRHLVRRRGQEARLRCSPMKGHSHVYWYRQLPEEGLKFMVYLQKENIIDESGMPKERFSAEFPKEGPSILRIQQVVRGDSAAYFCASSLSLPSSHNEQFFGPGTRLTVL.